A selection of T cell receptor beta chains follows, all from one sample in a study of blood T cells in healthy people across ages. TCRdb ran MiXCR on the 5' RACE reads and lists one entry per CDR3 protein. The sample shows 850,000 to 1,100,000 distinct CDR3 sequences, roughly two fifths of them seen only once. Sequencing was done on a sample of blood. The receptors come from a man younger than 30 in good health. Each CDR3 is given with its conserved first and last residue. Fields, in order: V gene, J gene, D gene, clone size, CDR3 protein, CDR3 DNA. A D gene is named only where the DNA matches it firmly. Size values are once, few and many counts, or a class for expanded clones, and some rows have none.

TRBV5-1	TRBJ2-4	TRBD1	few	CASSPWDRVENIQYF	TGCGCCAGCAGCCCTTGGGACAGGGTCGAAAACATTCAGTACTTC
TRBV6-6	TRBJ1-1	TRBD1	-	CASRDRAEGTEAFF	TGTGCCAGCCGGGACAGGGCGGAGGGCACTGAAGCTTTCTTT
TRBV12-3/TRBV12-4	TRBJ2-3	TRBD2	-	CASSLQRGGLDTQYF	TGTGCCAGCAGTTTGCAGCGGGGGGGCCTAGATACGCAGTATTTT
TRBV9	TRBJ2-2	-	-	CASSVGIGESNTGELFF	TGTGCCAGCAGCGTAGGGATTGGGGAATCGAACACCGGGGAGCTGTTTTTT
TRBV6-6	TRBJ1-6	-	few	CASSKRGVDSPLHF	TGTGCCAGCAGTAAGAGGGGGGTGGATTCACCCCTCCACTTT
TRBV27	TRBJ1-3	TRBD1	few	CASSLNEGGDTIYF	TGTGCCAGCAGTCTCAACGAAGGGGGCGACACCATATATTTT
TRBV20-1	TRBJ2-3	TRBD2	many	CSAMTSGGADTQYF	TGCAGTGCCATGACTAGCGGGGGGGCAGATACGCAGTATTTT
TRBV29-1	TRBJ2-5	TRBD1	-	CSVDRTGGETQYF	TGCAGCGTTGATCGGACAGGGGGGGAGACCCAGTACTTC
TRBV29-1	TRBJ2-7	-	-	CSVDGIGRPYEQYF	TGCAGCGTGGACGGGATAGGGAGGCCCTACGAGCAGTACTTC
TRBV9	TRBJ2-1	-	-	CASSQRGGKQETQFF	TGTGCCAGCAGCCAAAGGGGGGGCAAACAAGAGACCCAGTTCTTC
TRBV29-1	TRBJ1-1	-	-	CSVSGQQGLNTEAFF	TGCAGCGTTTCCGGACAACAGGGATTGAACACTGAAGCTTTCTTT